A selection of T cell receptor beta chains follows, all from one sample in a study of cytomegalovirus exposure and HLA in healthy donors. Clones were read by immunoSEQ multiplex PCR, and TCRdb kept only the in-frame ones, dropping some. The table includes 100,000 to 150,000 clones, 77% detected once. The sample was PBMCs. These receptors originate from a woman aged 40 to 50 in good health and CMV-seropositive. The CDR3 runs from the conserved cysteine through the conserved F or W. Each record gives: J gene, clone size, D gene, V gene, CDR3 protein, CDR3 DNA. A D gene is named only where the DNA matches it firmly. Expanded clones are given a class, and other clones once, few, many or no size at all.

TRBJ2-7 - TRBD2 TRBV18 CASSEVLAGGSEQYF TGTGCCAGCTCAGAAGTACTAGCGGGAGGTTCCGAGCAGTACTTC
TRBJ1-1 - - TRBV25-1 CASETVNTEAFF TGTGCCAGCGAGACAGTTAACACTGAAGCTTTCTTT
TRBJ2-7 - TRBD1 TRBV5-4 CASSLAGTGPEQYF TGTGCCAGCAGCTTGGCGGGGACAGGTCCCGAGCAGTACTTC
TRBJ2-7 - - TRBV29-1 CSVAHNTYEQYF TGCAGCGTTGCCCACAATACCTACGAGCAGTACTTC
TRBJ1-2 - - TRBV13 CASSLRGVGGYTF TGTGCCAGCAGCTTAAGGGGTGTAGGGGGCTACACCTTC
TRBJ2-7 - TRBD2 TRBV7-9 CASGQIPLAERFGEQYF TGTGCCAGCGGACAGATTCCACTAGCGGAAAGATTCGGCGAGCAGTACTTC
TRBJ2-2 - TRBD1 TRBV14 CASSLRQGLNTGELFF TGTGCCAGCAGCCTCCGACAGGGGCTTAACACCGGGGAGCTGTTTTTT
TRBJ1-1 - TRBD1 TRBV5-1 CASSRDRGPNTEAFF TGCGCCAGCTCCCGGGACAGGGGCCCGAACACTGAAGCTTTCTTT
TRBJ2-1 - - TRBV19 CASTQYNEQFF TGTGCCAGTACCCAGTACAATGAGCAGTTCTTC
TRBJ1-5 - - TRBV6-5 CASSYSSGYQPQHF TGTGCCAGCAGTTACTCCTCAGGGTATCAGCCCCAGCATTTT
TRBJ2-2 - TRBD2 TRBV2 CASSPLRLAGGRTGELFF TGTGCCAGCAGCCCCCTTAGGCTAGCGGGAGGACGGACCGGGGAGCTGTTTTTT
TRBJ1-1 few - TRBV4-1 CASSPGVGRAEAFF TGCGCCAGCAGTCCCGGGGTCGGGAGGGCTGAAGCTTTCTTT
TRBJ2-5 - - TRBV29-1 CSVRRGGETQYF TGCAGCGTCCGAAGGGGGGGAGAGACCCAGTACTTC
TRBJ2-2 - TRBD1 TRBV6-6 CASSFGQGPTGELFF TGTGCCAGCAGTTTTGGACAGGGACCCACCGGGGAGCTGTTTTTT
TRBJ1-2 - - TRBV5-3 CARSWGLQGHGYTF TGTGCCAGAAGCTGGGGGCTACAGGGTCATGGCTACACCTTC
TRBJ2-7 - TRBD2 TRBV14 CASSQVGLQYEQYF TGTGCCAGCAGCCAAGTGGGACTACAATACGAGCAGTACTTC
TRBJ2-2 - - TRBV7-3 CASSSDRNTGELFF TGTGCCAGCAGCTCGGACAGAAACACCGGGGAGCTGTTTTTT
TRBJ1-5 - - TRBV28 CASIGTLTGNIGNQPQHF TGTGCCAGCATTGGGACCCTAACAGGGAATATCGGCAATCAGCCCCAGCATTTT
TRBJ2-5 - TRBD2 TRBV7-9 CASSLAGGKETQYF TGTGCCAGCAGCCTAGCGGGAGGAAAGGAGACCCAGTACTTC
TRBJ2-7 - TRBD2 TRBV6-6 CASSLPSGREGEQYF TGTGCCAGCAGTTTGCCTAGCGGGAGGGAAGGCGAGCAGTACTTC
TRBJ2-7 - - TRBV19 CASSSGIYEQYF TGTGCCAGTAGTAGCGGGATATACGAGCAGTACTTC
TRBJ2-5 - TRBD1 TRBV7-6 CASSPSQGARETQYF TGTGCCAGCAGCCCCTCCCAGGGGGCTCGAGAGACCCAGTACTTC
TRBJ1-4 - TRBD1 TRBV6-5 CASGPIRDRNEKLFF TGTGCCAGCGGGCCGATCCGGGACAGAAATGAAAAACTGTTTTTT
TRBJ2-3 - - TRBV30 CAWSVGHSTDTQYF TGTGCCTGGAGTGTAGGACACAGCACAGATACGCAGTATTTT
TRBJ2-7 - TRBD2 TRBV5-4 CASSGDLAGGVEQYF TGTGCCAGCAGCGGAGACTTAGCGGGAGGGGTCGAGCAGTACTTC
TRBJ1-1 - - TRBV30 CAWSVLTGGTEAFF TGTGCCTGGAGTGTACTTACCGGGGGCACTGAAGCTTTCTTT
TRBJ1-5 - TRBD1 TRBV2 CASSGQGAGQPQHF TGTGCCAGCAGTGGACAGGGGGCTGGTCAGCCCCAGCATTTT
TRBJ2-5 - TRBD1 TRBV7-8 CASSLDGTGGETQYF TGTGCCAGCAGCTTAGACGGGACAGGAGGCGAGACCCAGTACTTC
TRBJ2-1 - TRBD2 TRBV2 CASSRLAGVYEQFF TGTGCCAGCAGTCGGCTAGCGGGAGTATATGAGCAGTTCTTC
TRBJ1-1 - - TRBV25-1 CASSEFGRGTEAFF TGTGCCAGCAGTGAATTTGGGAGGGGCACTGAAGCTTTCTTT
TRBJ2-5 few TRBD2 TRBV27 CASSPNPFRGRYQETQYF TGTGCCAGCAGCCCAAACCCCTTCCGCGGGAGGTACCAAGAGACCCAGTACTTC
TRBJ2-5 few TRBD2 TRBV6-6 CASSYELAGGETQYF TGTGCCAGCAGTTACGAATTAGCGGGAGGGGAGACCCAGTACTTC
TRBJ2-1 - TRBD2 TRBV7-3 CASSLGLAGVYEQFF TGTGCCAGCAGCTTAGGACTAGCGGGAGTATATGAGCAGTTCTTC
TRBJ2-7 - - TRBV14 CASSPRAYEQYF TGTGCCAGCAGCCCTCGAGCCTACGAGCAGTACTTC
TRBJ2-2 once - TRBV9 CASSPGTFYGELFF TGTGCCAGCAGCCCGGGGACATTTTACGGGGAGCTGTTTTTT
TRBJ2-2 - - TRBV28 CASSKPTGNTGELFF TGTGCCAGCAGTAAACCGACAGGGAACACCGGGGAGCTGTTTTTT